This TCR beta chain was retrieved from a study of blood T cell repertoires in COVID-19. Methods used by the authors: Quantification of nucleated cells was approximated via reference gene primer amplification. Clones were read by immunoSEQ multiplex PCR, and TCRdb kept only the in-frame ones, dropping some. The V and J calls and the clone size are those of that table, but D and trimming were determined from the DNA. The table has 25,000 or so clones, roughly 90% seen once; the top ten hold about 7.6%. The ends were cut back, 10 bases at V and 8 bases at J, with 14 bases in the middle. There are 12 residues in the CDR3.

V usage is TRBV12-3 or TRBV12-4 and J usage is TRBJ2-2; a weak D match, TRBD2 (5 bases). Source material: peripheral blood. This clonotype was obtained from a human donor in a cohort sampled during active COVID-19. This chain's CDR3 is CATSAVLGELFF. As DNA, the CDR3 is TGTGCCACCTCAGCGGTCCTGGGGGAGCTGTTTTTT.